These 31 T cell receptor beta chains share one sample of origin, sequenced in a study of T cell repertoires in cytomegalovirus infection. No antigen has been identified for these receptors. Using its own MiXCR run on the reads, TCRdb lists one record per CDR3 protein. Of approximately 220,000 distinct CDR3 sequences listed, 35% to 40% were seen once; the top ten hold around 60%. The sequenced sample was CD8+ T cells from cultured PBMCs, obtained from culture after CMV antigen stimulation. These receptors came from a human donor in good health (CMV status not recorded). Some clones in this sample may be carry-over from other donors' samples.

This clonotype was recorded many times. The CDR3: CSAPIPGTGGEKLFF. Written as DNA, the CDR3 is TGCAGTGCTCCAATCCCCGGGACAGGGGGTGAAAAACTGTTTTTT. The chain recombines TRBV20-1 with TRBJ1-4; 11 positions agree with TRBD1. The germline V gene has CDR1 DFQATT and CDR2 SNEGSKA (reference sequence). The V and J ends lost 5 bases and 7 bases, in that order; junction bases with no gene match: 9. There are 15 residues in the CDR3.

In the case of this clonotype: This may be a read error: a much more frequent sequence differs by one nucleotide. The chain has TRBV7-8 and TRBJ1-1, with a tentative D call TRBD1 (5 bases). Germline lookup yields CDR1 SGHVS and CDR2 FQNEAQ. The CDR3 consists of 14 residues. The CDR3 here is CASGGGFMNTVAFF. The CDR3 DNA sequence: TGTGCCAGCGGGGGGGGATTCATGAACACTGTAGCTTTCTTT.

This clonotype was found a few times. The rearrangement links TRBV27 to TRBJ1-2; TRBD1 might be the D (5 bases). CDR1 is MNHEY, CDR2 SMNVEV, per germline (reference sequence). V was trimmed by 2 bases and J by 0 bases, leaving 7 bases between them. CDR3 size: 14 residues. This chain's CDR3 is CASSLGGPNYGYTF. The CDR3 nucleotides read TGTGCCAGCAGTTTAGGGGGACCTAACTATGGCTACACCTTC.

This rearrangement joins TRBV7-9 to TRBJ2-7, with TRBD2 as a possible D gene (7 bases). The germline gives CDR1 SEHNR, CDR2 FQNEAQ (reference sequence). Deletions cut 1 base from V and 5 bases from J, with 12 bases between. The CDR3 consists of 14 residues. The CDR3 here is CASSLGGGLHEQYF. The CDR3 nucleotides are TGTGCCAGCAGCTTAGGGGGGGGCCTGCACGAGCAGTACTTC.

This clonotype was counted a few times. CDR3 bases: TGTGCCAGCAGCTTACTAGGACAGGGGCCGGACGAGCAGTACTTC. Its protein is CASSLLGQGPDEQYF. V is TRBV7-6 and J is TRBJ2-7; 9 bases match TRBD1. V lost 2 bases, J lost 5 bases, and 7 bases stayed unmatched. Germline CDR1 is SGHVS and CDR2 is FNYEAQ. The CDR3 sequence is 15 residues long.

The chain links TRBV7-3 to TRBJ1-1; D remains ambiguous. This CDR3 has 14 residues. Trimming cost V 8 bases and J 5 bases, with 18 bases left between them. Germline V lookup: CDR1 SGHTA, CDR2 FQGTGA. The CDR3 spells CASSNVGLGTEAFF. CDR3 coding DNA: TGTGCCAGCTCTAATGTGGGCCTGGGAACTGAAGCTTTCTTT.

V is TRBV19 and J is TRBJ1-5, with a weak D call TRBD1 (5 bases). Germline V lookup: CDR1 LNHDA, CDR2 SQIVND (reference sequence). The V gene lost 5 bases and the J gene lost 3 bases, with 11 bases spanning the gap. The CDR3 totals 14 residues. The CDR3 region has the DNA TGTGCCAGTAGTTCAGACAGACCCAATCAGCCCCAGCATTTT. This sequence encodes CASSSDRPNQPQHF.

This clonotype was recorded a few times. The chain recombines TRBV19 with TRBJ2-1, with 12 positions matching TRBD2. Germline V lookup: CDR1 LNHDA, CDR2 SQIVND (reference sequence). The length of the CDR3 is 16 residues. The trim removed 4 bases at V and 3 bases at J, leaving 4 bases unmatched. The CDR3: CASSTWTSGVYNEQFF. DNA for the CDR3: TGTGCCAGTAGTACCTGGACTAGCGGGGTCTACAATGAGCAGTTCTTC.

CDR3 in DNA: TGTGCCAGCAGCCCCCGGGCCACATCCTACTACGAGCAGTACTTC. Protein: CASSPRATSYYEQYF. This chain links TRBV7-6 with TRBJ2-7; no clear D. The CDR3 has 15 residues. V lost 5 bases and J 3 bases, leaving 17 bases between the germline ends. The V gene's germline CDR1 is SGHVS and CDR2 FNYEAQ. The full variable domain, its missing parts supplied by reference TRBV7-6 and TRBJ2-7, is GAGVSQSPRYKVTKRGQDVALRCDPISGHVSLYWYRQALGQGPEFLTYFNYEAQQDKSGLPNDRFSAERPEGSISTLTIQRTEQRDSAMYRCASSPRATSYYEQYFGPGTRLTVT.

This chain uses TRBV27 with TRBJ2-7; 7 nucleotides match TRBD1. Unmatched junction bases numbered 3, after V lost 4 bases and J lost 3 bases. This CDR3 comprises 13 residues. The V gene's germline CDR1 is MNHEY and CDR2 SMNVEV (reference sequence). CDR3 amino acids: CASSWGQYYEQYF. DNA of the CDR3: TGTGCCAGCAGTTGGGGACAGTACTACGAGCAGTACTTC.

The chain joins TRBV7-6 to TRBJ1-1; 9 positions match TRBD1. CDR1 and CDR2 from the germline V gene are SGHVS and FNYEAQ. With 5 bases clipped from V and 2 bases from J, the junction kept 9 bases outside the gene matches. This CDR3 has 16 residues. This CDR3 is CASSRRTGADNTEAFF. The CDR3 nucleotides read TGTGCCAGCAGCCGGAGGACAGGGGCAGACAACACTGAAGCTTTCTTT.

This clonotype was observed many times. J is TRBJ2-1 and V is TRBV7-2; D unresolved. V lost 2 bases and J 3 bases, leaving 8 bases between the germline ends. The CDR3 has 14 amino acids. Germline V gene data show CDR1 as SGHTA and CDR2 as FQGNSA. The CDR3 DNA follows: TGTGCCAGCAGCTTACGGCGCCTCTACAATGAGCAGTTCTTC. It codes for CASSLRRLYNEQFF.

V usage is TRBV7-9 and J usage is TRBJ2-5; no clear D. The germline V gene has CDR1 SEHNR and CDR2 FQNEAQ (reference sequence). Trimming left V 4 bases short and J 5 bases short, with 5 bases between. This CDR3 is built from 11 residues. The CDR3 spells CASSYSETQYF. The CDR3 coding sequence is TGTGCCAGCAGCTATAGTGAGACCCAGTACTTC.

The chain employs TRBV12-5 and TRBJ1-2; D unresolved. Germline-derived CDR1 and CDR2 are LGHNT and FRNRAP. The CDR3 is 13 residues long. The V end was cut by 11 bases, the J end by 4 bases, with 17 bases between. The CDR3 DNA sequence: TGTGCTCAACTCTGGACGGACTCCTATGGCTACACCTTC. It encodes CAQLWTDSYGYTF.

The genes are TRBV15 and TRBJ2-3; 8 nucleotides agree with TRBD2. Trimming took 0 bases from V and 4 from J; bases not matched to a gene: 6. The CDR3 consists of 16 residues. The germline V gene encodes CDR1 LNHNV and CDR2 YYDKDF (reference sequence). This CDR3 is CATSRDLGLVPDTQYF. CDR3 coding DNA: TGTGCCACCAGCAGAGACTTGGGACTAGTACCAGATACGCAGTATTTT.

This clonotype was counted only a few times. J is TRBJ2-1 and V is TRBV7-9, with TRBD1 as a possible D gene (7 bases). The CDR3 length is 16 residues. V shed 5 bases and J shed 6 bases, with 20 bases lying between them. CDR1 and CDR2 (germline): SEHNR, FQNEAQ (reference sequence). The CDR3 here is CASSTPTGRYANEQFF. The CDR3, as DNA: TGTGCCAGCAGCACCCCGACAGGGAGGTATGCCAATGAGCAGTTCTTC.

This chain links TRBV7-9 with TRBJ2-1; no clear D gene. Trimming cost V 1 base and J 11 bases, with 9 bases left between them. In germline, CDR1 is SEHNR, CDR2 FQNEAQ (reference sequence). The CDR3 sequence is 12 residues long. CDR3 bases: TGTGCCAGCAGCTTAGTGTCAGTACAGCAGTTCTTC. Translation gives CASSLVSVQQFF.

The gene calls are TRBV3-1 and TRBJ2-3, with 8 bases that match TRBD2. Germline CDR1 reads LGHDT; CDR2 reads YNNKEL (reference sequence). Trimming removed 1 base from V and 7 bases from J; junction bases left unmatched: 4. The CDR3 loop spans 14 amino acids. CDR3 DNA: TGTGCCAGCAGCCAAGTCAGGACTAGCAATACGCAGTATTTT. This translates into CASSQVRTSNTQYF.

The chain joins TRBV11-2 to TRBJ2-3; D may be TRBD2 (6 bases). Trimming took off 0 bases at V and 4 bases at J, with 8 bases between the two ends. The CDR3 totals 14 residues. The V gene's germline CDR1 is SGHAT and CDR2 FQNNGV. CDR3 DNA: TGTGCCAGCAGCTTAGATGGGGAGGCAGATACGCAGTATTTT. This encodes CASSLDGEADTQYF.

The chain is built from TRBV6-1 and TRBJ2-3; 8 positions agree with TRBD1. This CDR3 region has 14 residues. Losses at the gene ends were 6 bases for V and 4 bases for J; bases not matched to a gene: 6. The V gene's germline CDR1 is MNHNS and CDR2 SASEGT. CDR3 protein: CASSEQGVADTQYF. The CDR3, as DNA: TGTGCCAGCAGCGAACAGGGGGTTGCAGATACGCAGTATTTT.

In its sample, this clonotype was seen many times. The chain uses TRBV7-9 and TRBJ2-1; a weak D match, TRBD2 (6 bases). Germline V lookup: CDR1 SEHNR, CDR2 FQNEAQ (reference sequence). The ends were cut back, 5 bases at V and 5 bases at J, with 16 bases in the middle. CDR3 length: 15 amino acids. In nucleotides, the CDR3 is TGTGCCAGCAGCCCTCGGCTATCTAGCGACAATGAGCAGTTCTTC. Protein: CASSPRLSSDNEQFF.

This chain links TRBV7-1 with TRBJ1-5, with D unresolved. TRBV7-1 is identified as an open reading frame with a role that is uncertain. V was clipped by 5 bases and J by 5 bases, with 13 bases between them. The CDR3 loop spans 14 amino acids. CDR3: CASSPVNHDQPQHF. The CDR3 DNA reads TGTGCCAGCAGCCCCGTGAATCATGATCAGCCCCAGCATTTT.

The V gene is TRBV29-1, the J gene TRBJ2-1, with 10 bases fitting TRBD2. The CDR3 is made up of 16 amino acids. V lost 5 bases and J lost 0; bases outside the gene matches: 7. Germline V gene lookup returns CDR1 SQVTM and CDR2 ANQGSEA. CDR3 in DNA: TGCAGCGTTATGGGACTAGCGTTGAGCTCCTACAATGAGCAGTTCTTC. This sequence encodes CSVMGLALSSYNEQFF.

The genes are TRBV11-2 and TRBJ2-2; possibly TRBD2 for D (5 bases). CDR1 is SGHAT, CDR2 FQNNGV, per germline. The CDR3 is made up of 14 amino acids. The CDR3 is CASGPVLELGELFF. In DNA, the CDR3 is TGTGCAAGCGGCCCTGTACTAGAACTCGGGGAGCTGTTTTTT.

This clonotype was detected only a few times. The genes are TRBV7-2 and TRBJ2-5; 7 bases fit TRBD2. CDR1 and CDR2 (germline): SGHTA, FQGNSA. J lost 5 bases, V lost 4 bases, and 10 bases had no gene match. This CDR3 region has 15 residues. In DNA form, the CDR3 reads TGTGCCAGCAGCTACAAAGGTCGGGGGGACGAGACCCAGTACTTC. Its translation is CASSYKGRGDETQYF.

In its sample, this clonotype was seen once. The chain employs TRBV12-3 or TRBV12-4 and TRBJ2-4, with 7 bases identical to TRBD1. The CDR3 has 12 residues. With V trimmed by 6 bases and J by 9 bases, 5 bases remained unmatched. CDR3 protein: CASSTGDGIQYF. In nucleotides, the CDR3 is TGTGCCAGCAGCACAGGGGACGGCATTCAGTACTTC.

This clonotype was detected only a few times. CDR3 region: CASSLMASTEAFF. CDR3 nucleotide sequence: TGTGCCAGCAGCTTAATGGCTAGCACTGAAGCTTTCTTT. V is TRBV7-6 and J is TRBJ1-1; D call uncertain. CDR3 length: 13 amino acids. CDR1 is SGHVS, CDR2 FNYEAQ, per germline. Trimming removed 2 bases at V and 4 bases at J, with 8 bases between.

The chain has TRBV7-8 and TRBJ2-2, with D unresolved. There are 15 residues in the CDR3. Germline V CDR1 and CDR2: SGHVS, FQNEAQ. Between the trimmed V and J ends, which lost 6 bases and 2 bases, there was a span of 13 bases. The CDR3 protein is CASRPLTYNTGELFF. CDR3 nucleotide sequence: TGTGCCAGCAGGCCCCTAACATATAACACCGGGGAGCTGTTTTTT.

This clonotype was counted between two and nine times. The chain carries TRBV4-1 and TRBJ2-7; perhaps TRBD2 as D (6 bases). The CDR3 is made up of 17 amino acids. Germline V gives CDR1 MGHRA, CDR2 YSYEKL. Trimming left V 4 bases short and J 1 base short, with 20 bases between. This CDR3 is CASSLNPAGTSSYEQYF. The CDR3 nucleotides read TGCGCCAGCAGCCTTAATCCTGCCGGGACTTCTTCCTACGAGCAGTACTTC.

The rearrangement uses TRBV27 and TRBJ2-1, with no clear D. V was shortened by 2 bases and J by 4 bases, with 9 bases between the two germline ends. The length of the CDR3 is 14 residues. Germline values: CDR1 MNHEY, CDR2 SMNVEV (reference sequence). Here the CDR3 reads CASSLVSQYNEQFF. In DNA form, the CDR3 reads TGTGCCAGCAGTTTAGTGTCCCAATACAATGAGCAGTTCTTC.

This clonotype has a single count. J is TRBJ2-7 and V is TRBV27; 8 positions agree with TRBD1. CDR3 length: 15 residues. CDR1 is MNHEY, CDR2 SMNVEV, per germline (reference sequence). V was clipped by 2 bases and J by 2 bases; unmatched bases: 5. CDR3 DNA sequence: TGTGCCAGCAGTTTAGGACAGGGCGGGGCCTACGAGCAGTACTTC. Translated, it gives CASSLGQGGAYEQYF.